This T cell receptor (beta chain) stems from a study of T cells in Graves' hyperthyroidism and ophthalmopathy. This clonotype was picked up a small number of times. Its antigen is still unknown. This CDR3 region has 15 residues. Between the trimmed V and J ends, which lost 2 bases and 0 bases, there was a span of 10 bases. Germline V lookup: CDR1 MNHEY, CDR2 SVGAGI. RNA transcripts were the template for amplifying TCR beta CDR3 regions. The HTBI primer set served for first-round RT-PCR of the TCR CDR3. TCRdb reprocessed the multiplex PCR reads via MiXCR and lists one record per CDR3 protein. Of over 700,000 distinct CDR3 sequences in the sample, around a third were seen once. General study findings and limits: A model of 13 V-J features distinguished ophthalmopathy from stable hyperthyroidism. The model forecast ophthalmopathy, anticipating it by a median approximately 6.2 months before onset.

Patients aged 18 to 65 had newly diagnosed hyperthyroidism of under 2 months' duration. PBMCs were sourced from approximately 10 ml fresh peripheral blood. This chain uses TRBV6-5 with TRBJ1-2, with D maybe TRBD1 (6 bases). This clonotype originated in a woman aged 40 to 50 with Graves' hyperthyroidism. The sample was blood. The chain's CDR3 is CASSYGGQANYGYTF. The CDR3 region has the DNA TGTGCCAGCAGTTACGGGGGACAAGCTAACTATGGCTACACCTTC.